The rows below give T cell receptor beta chains drawn from one sample of a study of CD8 T cells in ankylosing spondylitis. TCRdb re-called the 5' RACE reads with MiXCR, one entry per CDR3 protein. The sample carries fewer than 150,000 distinct CDR3 sequences, 7% to 8% recorded once. The material sequenced was blood, either unsorted or a sorted T cell fraction (not recorded which). The receptors were sampled from a female donor with ankylosing spondylitis or in good health (not recorded which). Each CDR3 is given with its conserved first and last residue. The D gene is left open where the match is weak. Rows may omit the clone size; those that give it use once, few, many or a size class.

d_call	clone_size	j_call	v_call	cdr3_aa	cdr3_nt
TRBD2	few	TRBJ2-1	TRBV7-9	CASSVSGGALDEQFF	TGTGCCAGCAGCGTGAGCGGGGGGGCGTTAGATGAGCAGTTCTTC
-	many	TRBJ2-5	TRBV9	CASSVATGRTDQETQYF	TGTGCCAGCAGCGTAGCTACAGGGAGGACAGACCAAGAGACCCAGTACTTC
-	many	TRBJ2-5	TRBV25-1	CASSEYLGETQYF	TGTGCCAGCAGTGAATACCTAGGGGAGACCCAGTACTTC
-	many	TRBJ2-1	TRBV20-1	CSARDPFRADSYNEQFF	TGCAGTGCTAGAGATCCTTTTAGGGCGGACTCCTACAATGAGCAGTTCTTC
-	many	TRBJ2-2	TRBV19	CASLSNGAPGELFF	TGTGCCAGTCTATCCAACGGGGCCCCCGGGGAGCTGTTTTTT
TRBD1	many	TRBJ1-1	TRBV5-1	CASSADRGVTFF	TGCGCCAGCAGCGCCGACAGGGGTGTAACTTTCTTT
-	many	TRBJ2-5	TRBV6-1	CASSTGSKETQYF	TGTGCCAGCAGTACAGGGTCGAAAGAGACCCAGTACTTC
-	many	TRBJ2-2	TRBV20-1	CGMRRGAGELFF	TGCGGAATGCGGAGGGGCGCCGGGGAGCTGTTTTTT
-	many	TRBJ1-2	TRBV11-2	CASSLGVGYTF	TGTGCCAGCAGCTTAGGGGTTGGCTACACCTTC
TRBD1	many	TRBJ2-1	TRBV29-1	CSARQGTYNEQFF	TGCAGCGCCCGACAGGGGACCTACAATGAGCAGTTCTTC
TRBD1	-	TRBJ2-7	TRBV7-8	CASSFGQGTREQYF	TGTGCCAGCAGCTTCGGACAGGGAACTAGGGAGCAGTACTTC
-	many	TRBJ1-4	TRBV11-2	CASRRGQTNEKLFF	TGTGCCAGCAGAAGGGGTCAGACGAATGAAAAACTGTTTTTT
TRBD1	many	TRBJ2-7	TRBV27	CASSFRTGAPYF	TGTGCCAGCAGTTTTCGGACAGGGGCGCCGTACTTC
-	-	TRBJ2-5	TRBV7-2	CASSLAEETQYF	TGTGCCAGCAGCTTAGCGGAAGAGACCCAGTACTTC
-	-	TRBJ1-1	TRBV18	CASSPQGRRTEAFF	TGTGCCAGCTCACCACAGGGGCGGAGGACTGAAGCTTTCTTT
TRBD2	many	TRBJ2-5	TRBV2	CASSDGLAETQYF	TGTGCCAGCAGTGACGGACTAGCAGAGACCCAGTACTTC
-	many	TRBJ1-2	TRBV12-3/TRBV12-4	CASRVTRGYNYGYTF	TGTGCCAGCAGGGTGACCAGGGGCTACAACTATGGCTACACCTTC
-	many	TRBJ2-1	TRBV24-1	CATSAGGDLLNYNEQFF	TGTGCCACCAGTGCCGGGGGAGACCTGCTAAACTACAATGAGCAGTTCTTC